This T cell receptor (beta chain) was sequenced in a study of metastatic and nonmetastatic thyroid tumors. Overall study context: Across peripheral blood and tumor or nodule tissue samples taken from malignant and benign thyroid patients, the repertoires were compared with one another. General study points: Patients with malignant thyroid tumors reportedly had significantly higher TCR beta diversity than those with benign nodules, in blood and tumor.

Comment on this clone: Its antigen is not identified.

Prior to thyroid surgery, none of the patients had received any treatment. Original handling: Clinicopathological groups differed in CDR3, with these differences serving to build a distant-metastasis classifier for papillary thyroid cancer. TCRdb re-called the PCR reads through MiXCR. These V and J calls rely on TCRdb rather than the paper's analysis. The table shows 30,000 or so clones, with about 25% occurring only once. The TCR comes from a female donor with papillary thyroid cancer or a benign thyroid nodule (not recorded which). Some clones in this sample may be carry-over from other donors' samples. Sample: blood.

The CDR3 region has the DNA TGTGCCACCAGTGATTTTGCATCTAGGGAGGTGGAGACCCAGTACTTC. Translation gives CATSDFASREVETQYF. The chain links TRBV24-1 to TRBJ2-5; possible D gene TRBD2, 6 bases. Per the germline V gene, CDR1 is KGHDR and CDR2 is SFDVKD. CDR3 length: 16 amino acids. The V end was cut by 1 base, the J end by 5 bases, with 16 bases between.